These 10 T cell receptor beta chains originate from one sample sequenced in a study of blood T cell repertoires in COVID-19. TCRdb's table, derived via immunoSEQ multiplex PCR, lists solely in-frame clones and lacks some. The sample contains 200,000 to 250,000 clones, 80% to 90% of which appear only once. Sequenced material: PBMCs or T cells enriched from blood (not recorded which). The receptors shown here come from a woman in her twenties or thirties who had been exposed to COVID-19.

V and J are TRBV6-5 and TRBJ2-4; TRBD1 might be the D (6 bases). The germline V gene has CDR1 MNHEY and CDR2 SVGAGI. CDR3 length: 15 amino acids. The V end was cut by 0 bases, the J end by 4 bases, with 10 bases between. The CDR3 region has the DNA TGTGCCAGCAGTTACTCGAACAGGGAAAAAAACATTCAGTACTTC. It codes for CASSYSNREKNIQYF.

The chain links TRBV19 to TRBJ2-1; 9 positions agree with TRBD2. The CDR3 runs 15 residues. V lost 4 bases and J lost 3; bases outside the gene matches: 4. Looked up from germline, CDR1 is LNHDA and CDR2 is SQIVND (reference sequence). The CDR3: CASSTLAGSYNEQFF. In DNA, the CDR3 is TGTGCCAGTAGTACGCTAGCGGGGAGCTACAATGAGCAGTTCTTC.

The chain joins TRBV4-1 to TRBJ1-5; D unresolved. The germline V and J ends were trimmed by 5 bases and 2 bases, with 16 bases remaining between them. Per the germline V gene, CDR1 is MGHRA and CDR2 is YSYEKL. The CDR3 sequence is 16 residues long. Here the CDR3 DNA reads TGCGCCAGCAGCGTTGTAGGTGGGCAGGGCAATCAGCCCCAGCATTTT. This codes for CASSVVGGQGNQPQHF.

The gene calls are TRBV4-1 and TRBJ2-1; 8 nucleotides line up with TRBD2. The CDR3 is 17 amino acids. The J segment lost 0 bases and the V segment lost 2 bases, leaving 6 bases of the junction unmatched. Germline loops: CDR1 MGHRA, CDR2 YSYEKL. In DNA form, the CDR3 reads TGCGCCAGCAGCCAATTCCAAAGCGGGAGCTCCTACAATGAGCAGTTCTTC. As protein: CASSQFQSGSSYNEQFF.

V usage is TRBV4-1 and J usage is TRBJ2-3; 8 bases agree with TRBD2. Germline CDR1 MGHRA, CDR2 YSYEKL. V lost 3 bases and J lost 4; bases outside the gene matches: 9. The CDR3 is made up of 16 amino acids. The CDR3 bases are TGCGCCAGCAGCCAGGAGCCGGGACTAGTTTCAGATACGCAGTATTTT. This codes for CASSQEPGLVSDTQYF.

J is TRBJ2-2 and V is TRBV2; D not resolved. The germline gives CDR1 SNHLY, CDR2 FYNNEI. Between the trimmed V and J ends, which lost 7 bases and 4 bases, there was a span of 10 bases. This CDR3 has 13 residues. The CDR3 region has the DNA TGTGCCAGCAAAATTGGCTCCACCGGGGAGCTGTTTTTT. This gives the protein CASKIGSTGELFF.

This rearrangement joins TRBV4-2 to TRBJ2-2; the D gene is possibly TRBD2 (6 bases). The CDR3 is 15 residues long. The germline V gene has CDR1 LGHNA and CDR2 YNFKEQ. The germline V and J ends were trimmed by 2 bases and 4 bases, with 11 bases remaining between them. CDR3 region: CASSQFGDSTGELFF. Written as DNA, the CDR3 is TGTGCCAGCAGCCAATTCGGGGACTCCACCGGGGAGCTGTTTTTT.

This chain uses TRBV7-9 with TRBJ2-7; D gene ambiguous. The V end lost 4 bases, the J end lost 0 bases, and 7 bases lay between the germline ends. There are 13 residues in the CDR3. In germline, CDR1 is SEHNR, CDR2 FQNEAQ (reference sequence). In DNA, the CDR3 is TGTGCCAGCAGCTCAGAAAACTCCTACGAGCAGTACTTC. This gives the protein CASSSENSYEQYF.

The J gene is TRBJ2-5, the V gene TRBV28; 9 nucleotides match TRBD2. Germline CDR1 MDHEN, CDR2 SYDVKM. The CDR3 length is 14 residues. Trimming removed 5 bases from V and 1 base from J; junction bases left unmatched: 2. The CDR3 region is CASSATSGQETQYF. The CDR3 DNA reads TGTGCCAGCAGTGCGACTAGCGGCCAAGAGACCCAGTACTTC.

The chain carries TRBV29-1 and TRBJ2-3; D remains ambiguous. The germline V and J ends were trimmed by 1 base and 5 bases, with 7 bases remaining between them. Germline CDR1 and CDR2: SQVTM and ANQGSEA. The CDR3 contains 12 residues. In nucleotides, the CDR3 is TGCAGCGTTGAAGTTAGCTTAGATACGCAGTATTTT. Translated: CSVEVSLDTQYF.